The rows below give T cell receptor beta chains drawn from one sample of a study of vaccination effects on CD4 cells after COVID-19. No antigen has been identified for these receptors. Some clones are missing from TCRdb's copy, which holds only in-frame ones; the method was immunoSEQ multiplex PCR. The sample has about 73,000 clones; around 76% are singletons. The sequenced sample was CD4+ T cells from PBMCs cultured with SARS-CoV-2 spike peptides, obtained before COVID-19 vaccination. The receptors shown here come from a human donor who received a COVID-19 vaccine. The CDR3 runs from the conserved cysteine through the conserved F or W. Each record gives: D gene, V gene, J gene, clone size, CDR3 DNA, CDR3 protein. A D gene is named only where the DNA matches it firmly. Clone size is shown for a subset of rows, as once, few, many or a class of expanded clone.

d_call: NA
v_call: TRBV10-2
j_call: TRBJ1-2
clone_size: NA
cdr3_nt: TGCGCCAGCAGTGAGTTGGGACGGACCTATGGCTACACCTTC
cdr3_aa: CASSELGRTYGYTF

d_call: TRBD1
v_call: TRBV5-6
j_call: TRBJ2-5
clone_size: NA
cdr3_nt: TGTGCCAGCAGCTTGGACCGGACAGGGAGGAGGGAGACCCAGTACTTC
cdr3_aa: CASSLDRTGRRETQYF

d_call: TRBD1
v_call: TRBV2
j_call: TRBJ1-5
clone_size: NA
cdr3_nt: TGTGCCAGCAGTTTGGACAGGGCGAGCAATCAGCCCCAGCATTTT
cdr3_aa: CASSLDRASNQPQHF

d_call: NA
v_call: TRBV9
j_call: TRBJ1-2
clone_size: NA
cdr3_nt: TGTGCCAGCAGCGTAGGTGGGGAATATAACTATGGCTACACCTTC
cdr3_aa: CASSVGGEYNYGYTF

d_call: NA
v_call: TRBV2
j_call: TRBJ1-5
clone_size: NA
cdr3_nt: TGTGCCAGCAGCGCCCAGCGGGGGCCCCAGCATTTT
cdr3_aa: CASSAQRGPQHF

d_call: TRBD2
v_call: TRBV6-5
j_call: TRBJ2-1
clone_size: NA
cdr3_nt: TGTGCCAGCAGATGGGGACTATTTGCTGAGCAGTTCTTC
cdr3_aa: CASRWGLFAEQFF

d_call: NA
v_call: TRBV6-5
j_call: TRBJ2-5
clone_size: NA
cdr3_nt: TGTGCCAGCAGTTACATTGACAGGCAAGAGACCCAGTACTTC
cdr3_aa: CASSYIDRQETQYF

d_call: NA
v_call: TRBV5-1
j_call: TRBJ1-1
clone_size: NA
cdr3_nt: TGCGCCAGCAGCTTCGTCCCCGAAACAGCAAACACTGAAGCTTTCTTT
cdr3_aa: CASSFVPETANTEAFF

d_call: TRBD1
v_call: TRBV2
j_call: TRBJ1-2
clone_size: once
cdr3_nt: TGTGCCAGCAGTCGGGACAGGGTGGACTATGGCTACACCTTC
cdr3_aa: CASSRDRVDYGYTF

d_call: NA
v_call: TRBV30
j_call: TRBJ2-3
clone_size: NA
cdr3_nt: TGTGCCTCAGCGAGAGGGGGGTTGTTGGATACGCAGTATTTT
cdr3_aa: CASARGGLLDTQYF

d_call: NA
v_call: TRBV5-1
j_call: TRBJ1-2
clone_size: NA
cdr3_nt: TGCGCCAGCAGCTTGTGGGAGGGCATCGATGGCTACACCTTC
cdr3_aa: CASSLWEGIDGYTF

d_call: NA
v_call: TRBV7-2
j_call: TRBJ1-1
clone_size: NA
cdr3_nt: TGTGCCAGCAGCTTAGTCGGGGCAGCCTTTAACACTGAAGCTTTCTTT
cdr3_aa: CASSLVGAAFNTEAFF

d_call: NA
v_call: TRBV3-1/TRBV3-2
j_call: TRBJ2-3
clone_size: NA
cdr3_nt: TGTGCCAGCAGCCAGCCGGGGGGCGGGGGTCAAGATACGCAGTATTTT
cdr3_aa: CASSQPGGGGQDTQYF